This T cell receptor (beta chain) was captured by sequencing in a study of HIV-infected patients and healthy controls. This CDR3 contains 14 residues. V lost 3 bases to trimming and J lost 4 bases; unmatched junction nucleotides: 2. Germline V gene sequence: CDR1 SGHTA, CDR2 FQGNSA. No cell fractionation was done, so the repertoire covers all unsorted peripheral blood T cells. Alpha and beta constant-region primers primed reverse transcription of around 550 ng RNA. Each of the alpha and beta chains got its own library through chain-specific third strand synthesis with indices. TCRdb called the 5' RACE reads again in MiXCR, with one record for every CDR3 protein. The sample lists more than 15,000 distinct CDR3 sequences, 4.5% to 7% occurring once.

The clonotype comes from an adult in good health. The sequencing sample was made of blood. The chain combines TRBV7-2 with TRBJ1-1; 10 bases map to TRBD1. The CDR3 DNA reads as TGTGCCAGCAGCTTCTGGACAGGGGGCACTGAAGCTTTCTTT. Its translation: CASSFWTGGTEAFF. Full variable domain (missing parts from reference TRBV7-2 and TRBJ1-1): GAGVSQSPSNKVTEKGKDVELRCDPISGHTALYWYRQSLGQGLEFLIYFQGNSAPDKSGLPSDRFSAERTGGSVSTLTIQRTQQEDSAVYLCASSFWTGGTEAFFGQGTRLTVV.